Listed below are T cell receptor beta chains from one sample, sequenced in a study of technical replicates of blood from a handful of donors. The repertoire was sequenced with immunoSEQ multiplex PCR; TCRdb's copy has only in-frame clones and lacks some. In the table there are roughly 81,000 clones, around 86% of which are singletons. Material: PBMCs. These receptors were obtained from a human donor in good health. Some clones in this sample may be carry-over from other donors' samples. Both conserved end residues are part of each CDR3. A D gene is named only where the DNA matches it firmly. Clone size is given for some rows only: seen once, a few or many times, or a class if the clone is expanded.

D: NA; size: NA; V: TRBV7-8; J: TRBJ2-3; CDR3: CASSLEGAGTDTQYF; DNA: TGTGCCAGCAGCTTAGAAGGGGCAGGCACAGATACGCAGTATTTT
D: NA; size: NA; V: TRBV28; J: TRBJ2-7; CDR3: CASSGIRGQRPDKYF; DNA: TGTGCCAGCAGCGGGATTAGGGGACAACGACCGGATAAATACTTC
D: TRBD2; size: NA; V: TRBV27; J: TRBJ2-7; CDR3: CASSLSGSPGEEQYF; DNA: TGTGCCAGCAGCCTGAGCGGGAGCCCTGGGGAAGAGCAGTACTTC
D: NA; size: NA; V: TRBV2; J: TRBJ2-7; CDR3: CASDLAGSHEQYF; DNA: TGTGCCAGCGATCTGGCGGGGTCCCACGAGCAGTACTTC
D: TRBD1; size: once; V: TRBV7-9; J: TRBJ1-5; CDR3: CASTWGTGGFQPQHF; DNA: TGTGCCAGCACCTGGGGGACAGGGGGCTTTCAGCCCCAGCATTTT
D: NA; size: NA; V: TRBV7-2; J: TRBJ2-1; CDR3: CASRTNNEQFF; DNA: TGTGCCAGCAGAACAAACAATGAGCAGTTCTTC
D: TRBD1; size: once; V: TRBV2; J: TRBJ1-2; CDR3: CASSEETGSGYTF; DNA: TGTGCCAGCAGTGAAGAGACAGGGAGTGGCTACACCTTC
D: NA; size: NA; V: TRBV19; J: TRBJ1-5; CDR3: CACSGGNQPQHF; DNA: TGTGCTTGTTCAGGCGGCAATCAGCCCCAGCATTTT
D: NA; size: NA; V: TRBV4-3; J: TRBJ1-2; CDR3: CASSQDPRASYGYTF; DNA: TGCGCCAGCAGCCAAGATCCCCGTGCTAGCTATGGCTACACCTTC
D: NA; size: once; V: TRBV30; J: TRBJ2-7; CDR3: CAGGVGTGYYEQYF; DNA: TGTGCCGGGGGGGTCGGGACAGGTTACTACGAGCAGTACTTC
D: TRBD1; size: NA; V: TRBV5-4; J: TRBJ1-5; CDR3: CASSQGTGGVGKPQHF; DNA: TGCGCCAGCAGCCAGGGGACAGGGGGCGTCGGTAAGCCCCAGCATTTT